This T cell receptor (beta chain) was captured in a study of beta chain features in type 1 diabetes. Sorting gave populations that all exceeded 98% purity. This CDR3 comprises 17 residues. The germline V gene encodes CDR1 LNHDA and CDR2 SQIVND (reference sequence). The V segment lost 1 base and the J segment 4 bases; nucleotides outside the gene matches: 8. Every isolated RNA sample was fully reverse transcribed, so sequencing captured expressed TCRB transcripts. Sequenced by immunoSEQ multiplex PCR; TCRdb stores in-frame clones only, minus some. The table shows 350,000 to 450,000 clones, with about 15% occurring only once. Turning to this clone: Its cognate antigen is unknown.

Study findings and constraints: cDNA-based reads could over-represent cells with high TCR expression. Within the patient group, naive, central memory and Treg TCRB repertoires appeared more similar to each other than within healthy donors.

This clonotype was sampled from a man between 25 and 39 years old in good health. This chain connects TRBV19 to TRBJ2-2; 8 bases are a match to TRBD2. The specimen was naive CD4+ T cells from blood. The CDR3 is CASSIGGGTRSTGELFF. Here the CDR3 DNA reads TGTGCCAGTAGTATAGGTGGAGGGACTAGAAGCACCGGGGAGCTGTTTTTT.